This T cell receptor beta chain appears in the sequencing data of a study of identical twins. Germline V lookup: CDR1 SGHRS, CDR2 YFSETQ. The CDR3 has 15 amino acids. V was clipped by 4 bases and J by 1 base, with 14 bases between them. This clonotype was detected a few times. Its antigen is not identified. Template switching, a step in the protocol, added a universal primer site, and cDNA carried unique molecular identifiers. TCRdb reprocessed the 5' RACE reads with MiXCR, giving one entry per CDR3 protein. The sample consists of about 1.7 million distinct CDR3 sequences, 25% to 35% of them appearing once. Study conclusions and caveats: While abundant cord blood beta clonotypes carried fewer insertions, memory repertoires showed no such pattern. Where beta out-of-frame sequences were concerned, excess twin sharing was weaker.

The J gene is TRBJ2-5, the V gene TRBV5-1, with D tentatively TRBD1 (6 bases). This TCR derives from a newborn girl in good health. Sequences were obtained from cord blood. In DNA, the CDR3 is TGCGCCAGCAGCAACGGGACACTTCGCCAAGAGACCCAGTACTTC. It encodes CASSNGTLRQETQYF.